The rows below give T cell receptor beta chains drawn from one sample of a study of T cell changes during pregnancy in multiple sclerosis. Assay: immunoSEQ multiplex PCR; the TCRdb copy retains only in-frame clones and omits some. The profile covers 10,000 to 15,000 clones, with 90% to 95% appearing a single time and around 0.3% taken by the ten largest. Sample: CD4+ T cells from peripheral blood mononuclear cells, taken before pregnancy. Receptors originate from a female donor with multiple sclerosis, enrolled in a pregnancy study. The CDR3 runs from the conserved cysteine through the conserved F or W. D genes are given only for firm matches. Clone sizes are given selectively: once, few, many, or a class where the clone is expanded.

abundance | j_gene | v_gene | d_gene | CDR3nt | CDR3aa
NA | TRBJ1-4 | TRBV2 | NA | TGTGCCAGCAGGGGGACATTTTTGGGGGAAAAACTGTTTTTT | CASRGTFLGEKLFF
NA | TRBJ1-2 | TRBV25-1 | NA | TGTGCCAGCAGTCGAGGGTGGGCGTACCGGGGCTATGGCTACACCTTC | CASSRGWAYRGYGYTF
NA | TRBJ2-2 | TRBV4-1 | TRBD2 | TGCGCCAGCAGCCAACCATGGGAGGGCACCGGGGAGCTGTTTTTT | CASSQPWEGTGELFF
NA | TRBJ2-7 | TRBV30 | TRBD1 | TGTGCCTGGGGAGTGGGGACAGGCCCCTACGAGCAGTACTTC | CAWGVGTGPYEQYF
few | TRBJ1-6 | TRBV27 | NA | TGTGCCAGCAGTTTAAGAGAAAATTCACCCCTCCACTTT | CASSLRENSPLHF
NA | TRBJ2-1 | TRBV6-1 | TRBD1 | TGTGCCAGCAGTGGCGCCTGGGACAGGGGGTACAATGAGCAGTTCTTC | CASSGAWDRGYNEQFF
once | TRBJ2-3 | TRBV12-5 | NA | TGTGCTAGTGGTTTGGTACAAAAAGGGGGGGCTAGCACAGATACGCAGTATTTT | CASGLVQKGGASTDTQYF
NA | TRBJ2-1 | TRBV11-2 | TRBD1 | TGTGCCAGCAGCTTAAGGGACAGGGCTTACAATGAGCAGTTCTTC | CASSLRDRAYNEQFF
NA | TRBJ2-7 | TRBV14 | TRBD2 | TGTGCCAGCAGCCAACCACTAGCGGGGGGGCTTGGGAGCGAGCAGTACTTC | CASSQPLAGGLGSEQYF
NA | TRBJ2-7 | TRBV2 | NA | TGTGCCAGCAGTAGGACATTCCTCTACGAGCAGTACTTC | CASSRTFLYEQYF